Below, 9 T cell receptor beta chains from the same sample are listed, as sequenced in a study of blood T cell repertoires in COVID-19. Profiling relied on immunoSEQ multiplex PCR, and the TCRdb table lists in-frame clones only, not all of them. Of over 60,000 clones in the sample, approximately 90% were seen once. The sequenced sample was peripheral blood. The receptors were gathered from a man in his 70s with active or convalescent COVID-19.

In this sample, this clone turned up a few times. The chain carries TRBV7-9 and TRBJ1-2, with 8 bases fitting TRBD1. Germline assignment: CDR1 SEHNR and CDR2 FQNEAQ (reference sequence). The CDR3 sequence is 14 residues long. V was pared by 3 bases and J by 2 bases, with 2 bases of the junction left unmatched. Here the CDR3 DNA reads TGTGCCAGCAGCTTCACAGGGGGGAACTATGGCTACACCTTC. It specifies CASSFTGGNYGYTF. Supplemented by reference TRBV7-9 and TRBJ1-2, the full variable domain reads DTGVSQNPRHKITKRGQNVTFRCDPISEHNRLYWYRQTLGQGPEFLTYFQNEAQLEKSRLLSDRFSAERPKGSFSTLEIQRTEQGDSAMYLCASSFTGGNYGYTFGSGTRLTVV.

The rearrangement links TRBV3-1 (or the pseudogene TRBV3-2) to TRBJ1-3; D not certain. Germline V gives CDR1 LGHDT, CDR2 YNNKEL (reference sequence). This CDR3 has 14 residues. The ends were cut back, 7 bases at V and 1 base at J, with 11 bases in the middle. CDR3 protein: CASTDRGSGNTIYF. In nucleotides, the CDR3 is TGTGCCAGCACGGACCGAGGGTCTGGAAACACCATATATTTT.

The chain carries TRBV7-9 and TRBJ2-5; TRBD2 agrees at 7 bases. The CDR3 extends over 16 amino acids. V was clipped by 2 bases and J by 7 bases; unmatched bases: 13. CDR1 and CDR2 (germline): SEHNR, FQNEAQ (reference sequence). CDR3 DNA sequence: TGTGCCAGCAGCTTATTCGCCGGGGGGACCCGACGGACCCAGTACTTC. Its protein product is CASSLFAGGTRRTQYF.

CDR3 bases: TGTGCCAGCAGCCAGGGACAGGATTACTATGGCTACACCTTC. This translates into CASSQGQDYYGYTF. The chain uses TRBV3-1 (or the pseudogene TRBV3-2) and TRBJ1-2; 8 bases are a match to TRBD1. Trimming cost V 3 bases and J 3 bases; bases outside gene matches: 3. This CDR3 is 14 amino acids long. Per the germline V gene, CDR1 is LGHDT and CDR2 is YNNKEL (reference sequence).

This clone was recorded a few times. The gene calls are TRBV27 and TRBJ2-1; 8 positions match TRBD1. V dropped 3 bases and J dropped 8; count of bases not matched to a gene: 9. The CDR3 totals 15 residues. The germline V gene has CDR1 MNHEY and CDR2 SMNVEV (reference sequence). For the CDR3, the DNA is TGTGCCAGCAGTTTTGGGCAGGGGGCTAGGGATGAGCAGTTCTTC. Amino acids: CASSFGQGARDEQFF.

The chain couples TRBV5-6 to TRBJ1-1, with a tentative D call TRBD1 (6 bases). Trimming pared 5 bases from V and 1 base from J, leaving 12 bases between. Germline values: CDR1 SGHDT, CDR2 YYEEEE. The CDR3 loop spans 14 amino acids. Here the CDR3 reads CASREVDRNTEAFF. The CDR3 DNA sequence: TGTGCCAGCAGGGAAGTGGACAGGAACACTGAAGCTTTCTTT.

CDR3: CSASAGHEQYF. CDR3 coding DNA: TGCAGTGCTAGTGCTGGCCACGAGCAGTACTTC. The gene calls are TRBV20-1 and TRBJ2-7, with unresolved D. The germline V and J ends were trimmed by 3 bases and 5 bases, with 8 bases remaining between them. The CDR3 is 11 amino acids. Germline CDR1 DFQATT, CDR2 SNEGSKA (reference sequence).

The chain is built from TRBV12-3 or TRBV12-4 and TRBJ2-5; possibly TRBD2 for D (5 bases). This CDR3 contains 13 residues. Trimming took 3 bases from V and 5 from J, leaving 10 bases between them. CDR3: CASSFDRRETQYF. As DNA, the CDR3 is TGTGCCAGCAGTTTCGATCGGAGGGAGACCCAGTACTTC.

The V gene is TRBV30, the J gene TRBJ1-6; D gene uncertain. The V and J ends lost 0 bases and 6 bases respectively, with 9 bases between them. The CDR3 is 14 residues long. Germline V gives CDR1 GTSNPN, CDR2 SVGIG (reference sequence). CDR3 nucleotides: TGTGCCTGGAGTGTTTCAACTCGTAATTCACCCCTCCACTTT. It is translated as CAWSVSTRNSPLHF.